This T cell receptor beta chain was obtained from a study of blood T cell repertoires in COVID-19. Looking at the study overall: The origin of the acute and convalescent COVID-19 samples was the United States, Italy and Spain. PBMCs, B-cell-depleted T cells, or T cells provided the cDNA or gDNA that made up the material.

In the study's own analysis: It was from reference gene primer amplification that nucleated cell counts were estimated. The protocol was immunoSEQ multiplex PCR, while the TCRdb copy is restricted to in-frame clones and leaves out a portion. The V and J calls and clone size come from that table; D and trimming were worked out from the DNA. Among around 170,000 clones, around 75% were seen once, and the ten largest hold more than 11%. V lost 0 bases to trimming and J lost 2 bases, with 9 bases between them. The CDR3 is 15 amino acids. Germline-derived CDR1 and CDR2 are SGDLS and YYNGEE. The rearrangement uses TRBV9 and TRBJ1-3; maybe TRBD1 (5 bases). Sequenced input: peripheral blood. This clonotype was sampled from an elderly woman with acute or convalescent COVID-19. In nucleotides, the CDR3 is TGTGCCAGCAGCGTAGAAGCAGGGACTGGAAACACCATATATTTT. This gives the protein CASSVEAGTGNTIYF. Based on the CDR3 plus reference TRBV9 and TRBJ1-3, the full variable domain is DSGVTQTPKHLITATGQRVTLRCSPRSGDLSVYWYQQSLDQGLQFLIQYYNGEERAKGNILERFSAQQFPDLHSELNLSSLELGDSALYFCASSVEAGTGNTIYFGEGSWLTVV.